Listed below are T cell receptor beta chains from one sample, sequenced in a study of cytomegalovirus exposure and HLA in healthy donors. The table came from immunoSEQ multiplex PCR; TCRdb's copy has only in-frame clones and leaves some out. The data contain around 150,000 clones, around 84% of them singletons. Sequencing used PBMCs. The receptor set was obtained from a male donor in good health and CMV-seropositive. CDR3s include the opening cysteine and the closing phenylalanine or tryptophan. The order of the fields is D gene, clone size, V gene, J gene, CDR3 protein, CDR3 DNA. A D gene is named only where the DNA matches it firmly. Clone size appears in some rows only: once, few, many, or a class for an expanded clone.

d_gene: NA; abundance: NA; v_gene: TRBV14; j_gene: TRBJ1-1; CDR3aa: CASSRGLLGTEAFF; CDR3nt: TGTGCCAGCAGCCGCGGTCTATTAGGCACTGAAGCTTTCTTT
d_gene: NA; abundance: NA; v_gene: TRBV25-1; j_gene: TRBJ1-2; CDR3aa: CASSETGIYGYTF; CDR3nt: TGTGCCAGCAGTGAAACAGGGATATACGGCTACACCTTC
d_gene: TRBD2; abundance: NA; v_gene: TRBV9; j_gene: TRBJ2-7; CDR3aa: CASSVSSGSYEQYF; CDR3nt: TGTGCCAGCAGCGTATCTAGCGGGAGTTACGAGCAGTACTTC
d_gene: NA; abundance: NA; v_gene: TRBV7-2; j_gene: TRBJ2-1; CDR3aa: CASSLAPTNDNEQFF; CDR3nt: TGTGCCAGCAGCTTAGCACCCACTAACGACAATGAGCAGTTCTTC
d_gene: NA; abundance: NA; v_gene: TRBV27; j_gene: TRBJ2-5; CDR3aa: CASSRLRDREETQYF; CDR3nt: TGTGCCAGCAGTCGCCTGAGAGACAGAGAAGAGACCCAGTACTTC
d_gene: TRBD2; abundance: NA; v_gene: TRBV10-1; j_gene: TRBJ2-1; CDR3aa: CASSARGGYNEQFF; CDR3nt: TGCGCCAGCAGTGCGCGGGGGGGATACAATGAGCAGTTCTTC
d_gene: NA; abundance: NA; v_gene: TRBV5-1; j_gene: TRBJ2-3; CDR3aa: CASSLRQATALRTDTQYF; CDR3nt: TGCGCCAGCAGCCTCAGACAGGCTACGGCCCTGAGGACAGATACGCAGTATTTT
d_gene: TRBD1; abundance: few; v_gene: TRBV19; j_gene: TRBJ2-3; CDR3aa: CASSMDRGLYTQYF; CDR3nt: TGTGCCAGTAGCATGGACAGGGGGCTTTATACGCAGTATTTT
d_gene: TRBD1; abundance: NA; v_gene: TRBV6-5; j_gene: TRBJ1-3; CDR3aa: CASSRDRAGNTIYF; CDR3nt: TGTGCCAGCAGTAGGGACAGGGCTGGAAACACCATATATTTT
d_gene: TRBD1; abundance: NA; v_gene: TRBV7-9; j_gene: TRBJ2-7; CDR3aa: CASSPLSGTALYEQYF; CDR3nt: TGTGCCAGCAGCCCCCTATCGGGGACAGCCCTCTACGAGCAGTACTTC
d_gene: TRBD2; abundance: NA; v_gene: TRBV7-8; j_gene: TRBJ2-4; CDR3aa: CASSVSGRPSKNIQYF; CDR3nt: TGTGCCAGCAGCGTTAGCGGGAGACCCTCCAAAAACATTCAGTACTTC
d_gene: TRBD2; abundance: NA; v_gene: TRBV28; j_gene: TRBJ2-7; CDR3aa: CASSLRVGTSGRRYYEQYF; CDR3nt: TGTGCCAGCAGTTTAAGAGTTGGGACTAGCGGGAGGCGATACTACGAGCAGTACTTC
d_gene: NA; abundance: NA; v_gene: TRBV15; j_gene: TRBJ2-1; CDR3aa: CATSRDYRGGTHNEQFF; CDR3nt: TGTGCCACCAGCAGAGATTACCGAGGAGGCACACACAATGAGCAGTTCTTC
d_gene: NA; abundance: NA; v_gene: TRBV5-8; j_gene: TRBJ2-1; CDR3aa: CASSWGGHYNEQFF; CDR3nt: TGTGCCAGCAGCTGGGGAGGCCACTACAATGAGCAGTTCTTC
d_gene: TRBD1; abundance: few; v_gene: TRBV5-1; j_gene: TRBJ1-5; CDR3aa: CASSSRDSTNQPQHF; CDR3nt: TGCGCCAGCAGCTCCCGGGACAGCACAAATCAGCCCCAGCATTTT
d_gene: TRBD2; abundance: NA; v_gene: TRBV14; j_gene: TRBJ2-1; CDR3aa: CASSLPVTSGYNEQFF; CDR3nt: TGTGCCAGCAGCCTTCCGGTTACTAGCGGCTACAATGAGCAGTTCTTC
d_gene: NA; abundance: NA; v_gene: TRBV28; j_gene: TRBJ1-2; CDR3aa: CASSFAGGTYGYTF; CDR3nt: TGTGCCAGCAGTTTTGCCGGGGGAACCTATGGCTACACCTTC
d_gene: TRBD1; abundance: NA; v_gene: TRBV29-1; j_gene: TRBJ2-7; CDR3aa: CSVQGAYEQYF; CDR3nt: TGCAGCGTTCAGGGGGCGTACGAGCAGTACTTC
d_gene: TRBD1; abundance: NA; v_gene: TRBV19; j_gene: TRBJ2-3; CDR3aa: CASSDRTGKRGRDTQYF; CDR3nt: TGTGCCAGTAGTGATAGGACAGGGAAAAGGGGCAGGGATACGCAGTATTTT
d_gene: TRBD1; abundance: NA; v_gene: TRBV5-5; j_gene: TRBJ2-7; CDR3aa: CASSLWTGGEYEQYF; CDR3nt: TGTGCCAGCAGCTTGTGGACAGGGGGGGAATACGAGCAGTACTTC
d_gene: TRBD1; abundance: NA; v_gene: TRBV6-1; j_gene: TRBJ1-1; CDR3aa: CASSEPSGGRGNTEAFF; CDR3nt: TGTGCCAGCAGTGAACCCTCAGGGGGCCGGGGCAACACTGAAGCTTTCTTT
d_gene: NA; abundance: NA; v_gene: TRBV4-3; j_gene: TRBJ1-2; CDR3aa: CASSQSLYDYGYTF; CDR3nt: TGCGCCAGCAGCCAGAGCTTGTATGACTATGGCTACACCTTC
d_gene: TRBD1; abundance: NA; v_gene: TRBV6-6; j_gene: TRBJ1-5; CDR3aa: CASSSGTARPQHF; CDR3nt: TGTGCCAGCAGTTCTGGGACAGCACGGCCCCAGCATTTT
d_gene: TRBD2; abundance: NA; v_gene: TRBV27; j_gene: TRBJ2-3; CDR3aa: CASSFRTSGLNTQYF; CDR3nt: TGTGCCAGCAGTTTTCGGACTAGCGGCCTTAATACGCAGTATTTT
d_gene: TRBD1; abundance: NA; v_gene: TRBV5-1; j_gene: TRBJ2-2; CDR3aa: CASSSGQGTTGELFF; CDR3nt: TGCGCCAGCAGCTCAGGACAGGGGACCACCGGGGAGCTGTTTTTT
d_gene: TRBD1; abundance: NA; v_gene: TRBV6-5; j_gene: TRBJ1-2; CDR3aa: CASSGGQPYTYGYTF; CDR3nt: TGTGCCAGCAGTGGGGGACAGCCTTACACCTATGGCTACACCTTC
d_gene: NA; abundance: NA; v_gene: TRBV28; j_gene: TRBJ2-7; CDR3aa: CASSTTAYEQYF; CDR3nt: TGTGCCAGCAGTACCACAGCATACGAGCAGTACTTC
d_gene: TRBD2; abundance: once; v_gene: TRBV30; j_gene: TRBJ2-7; CDR3aa: CAWSAGGHEQYF; CDR3nt: TGTGCCTGGAGTGCGGGGGGACACGAGCAGTACTTC
d_gene: TRBD2; abundance: once; v_gene: TRBV30; j_gene: TRBJ2-3; CDR3aa: CAYERGLSTDTQYF; CDR3nt: TGTGCCTACGAGCGGGGGCTTAGCACAGATACGCAGTATTTT
d_gene: NA; abundance: NA; v_gene: TRBV10-1; j_gene: TRBJ1-5; CDR3aa: CASSGRLGWGDSNQPQHF; CDR3nt: TGCGCCAGCAGTGGGCGGTTGGGTTGGGGAGATAGCAATCAGCCCCAGCATTTT